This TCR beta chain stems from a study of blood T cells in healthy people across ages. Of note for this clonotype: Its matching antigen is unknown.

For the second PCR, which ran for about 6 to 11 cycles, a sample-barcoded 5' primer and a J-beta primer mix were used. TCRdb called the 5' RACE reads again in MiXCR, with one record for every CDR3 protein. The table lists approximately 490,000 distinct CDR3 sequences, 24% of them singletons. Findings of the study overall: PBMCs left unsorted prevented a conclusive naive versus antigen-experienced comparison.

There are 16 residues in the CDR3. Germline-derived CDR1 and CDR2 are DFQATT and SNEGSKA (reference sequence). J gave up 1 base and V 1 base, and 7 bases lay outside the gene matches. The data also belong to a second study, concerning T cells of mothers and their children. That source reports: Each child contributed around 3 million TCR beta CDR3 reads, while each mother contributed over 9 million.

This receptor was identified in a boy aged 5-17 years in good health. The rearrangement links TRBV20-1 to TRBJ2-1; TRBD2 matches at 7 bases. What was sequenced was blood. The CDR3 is CSARVRGRGSYNEQFF. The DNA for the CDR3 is TGCAGTGCTAGAGTTCGCGGGAGAGGGTCCTACAATGAGCAGTTCTTC.